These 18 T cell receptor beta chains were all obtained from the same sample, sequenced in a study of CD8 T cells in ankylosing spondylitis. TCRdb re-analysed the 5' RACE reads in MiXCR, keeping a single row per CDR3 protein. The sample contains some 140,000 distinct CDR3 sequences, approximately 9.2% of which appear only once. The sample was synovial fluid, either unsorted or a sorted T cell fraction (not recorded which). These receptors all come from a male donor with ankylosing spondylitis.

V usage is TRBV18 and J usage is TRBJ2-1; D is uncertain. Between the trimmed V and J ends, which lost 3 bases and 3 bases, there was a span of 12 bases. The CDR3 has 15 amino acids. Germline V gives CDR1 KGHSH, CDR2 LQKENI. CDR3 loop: CASSPAYLDYNEQFF. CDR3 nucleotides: TGTGCCAGCTCACCCGCTTACTTGGACTACAATGAGCAGTTCTTC.

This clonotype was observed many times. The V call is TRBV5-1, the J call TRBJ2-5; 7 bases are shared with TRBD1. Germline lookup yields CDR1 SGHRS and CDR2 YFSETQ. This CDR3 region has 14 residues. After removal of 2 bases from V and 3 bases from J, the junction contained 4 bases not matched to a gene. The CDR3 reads CASSLQGPEETQYF. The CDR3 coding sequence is TGCGCCAGCAGCTTACAGGGGCCGGAAGAGACCCAGTACTTC.

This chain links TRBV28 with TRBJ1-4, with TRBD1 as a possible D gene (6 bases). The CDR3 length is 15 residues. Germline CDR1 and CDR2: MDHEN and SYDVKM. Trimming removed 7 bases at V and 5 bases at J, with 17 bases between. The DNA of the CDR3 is TGTGCCAGCACCGGCCCGGACAGTACAAATGAAAAACTGTTTTTT. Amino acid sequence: CASTGPDSTNEKLFF.

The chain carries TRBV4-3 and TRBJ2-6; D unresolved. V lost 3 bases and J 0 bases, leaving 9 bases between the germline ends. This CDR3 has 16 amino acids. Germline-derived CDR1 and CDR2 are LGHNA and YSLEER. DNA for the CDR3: TGCGCCAGCAGCCAGATCCGGATCTCTGGGGCCAACGTCCTGACTTTC. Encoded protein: CASSQIRISGANVLTF.

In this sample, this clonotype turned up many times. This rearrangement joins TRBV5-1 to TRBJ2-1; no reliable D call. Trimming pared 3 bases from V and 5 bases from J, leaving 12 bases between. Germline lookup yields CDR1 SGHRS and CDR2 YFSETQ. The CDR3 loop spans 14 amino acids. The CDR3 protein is CASSSHGQHNEQFF. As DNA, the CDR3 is TGCGCCAGCAGCTCCCACGGCCAACACAATGAGCAGTTCTTC. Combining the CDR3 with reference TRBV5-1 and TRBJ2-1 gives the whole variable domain KAGVTQTPRYLIKTRGQQVTLSCSPISGHRSVSWYQQTPGQGLQFLFEYFSETQRNKGNFPGRFSGRQFSNSRSEMNVSTLELGDSALYLCASSSHGQHNEQFFGPGTRLTVL.

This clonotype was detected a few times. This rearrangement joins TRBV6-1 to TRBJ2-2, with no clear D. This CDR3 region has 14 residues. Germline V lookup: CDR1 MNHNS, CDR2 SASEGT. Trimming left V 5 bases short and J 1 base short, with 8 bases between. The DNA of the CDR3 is TGTGCCAGCAGTCCCACCTGGAACACCGGGGAGCTGTTTTTT. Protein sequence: CASSPTWNTGELFF.

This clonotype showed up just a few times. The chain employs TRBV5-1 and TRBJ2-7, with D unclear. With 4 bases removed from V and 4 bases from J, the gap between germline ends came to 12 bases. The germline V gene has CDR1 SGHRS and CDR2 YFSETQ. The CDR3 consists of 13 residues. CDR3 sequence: CASSPNLGYEQYF. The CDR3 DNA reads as TGCGCCAGCAGCCCAAACTTAGGGTACGAGCAGTACTTC.

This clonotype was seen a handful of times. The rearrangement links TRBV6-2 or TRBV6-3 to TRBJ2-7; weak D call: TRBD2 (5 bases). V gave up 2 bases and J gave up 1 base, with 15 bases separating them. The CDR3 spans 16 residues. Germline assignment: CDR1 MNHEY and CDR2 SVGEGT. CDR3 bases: TGTGCCAGCAGTTACCGCCTCGGCTGGGAGTCCTACGAGCAGTACTTC. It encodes CASSYRLGWESYEQYF.

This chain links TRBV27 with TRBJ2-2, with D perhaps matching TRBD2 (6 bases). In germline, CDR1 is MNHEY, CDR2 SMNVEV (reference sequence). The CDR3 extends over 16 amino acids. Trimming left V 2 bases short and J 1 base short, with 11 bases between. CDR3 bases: TGTGCCAGCAGTTTAAATCTAGCGAGGAACACCGGGGAGCTGTTTTTT. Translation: CASSLNLARNTGELFF.

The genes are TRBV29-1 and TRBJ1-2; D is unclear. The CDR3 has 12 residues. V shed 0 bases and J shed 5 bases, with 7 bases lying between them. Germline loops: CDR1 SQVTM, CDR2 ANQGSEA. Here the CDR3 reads CSVEEGLYGYTF. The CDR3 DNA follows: TGCAGCGTTGAAGAAGGCCTTTATGGCTACACCTTC. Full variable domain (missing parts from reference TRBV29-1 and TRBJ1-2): SAVISQKPSRDICQRGTSLTIQCQVDSQVTMMFWYRQQPGQSLTLIATANQGSEATYESGFVIDKFPISRPNLTFSTLTVSNMSPEDSSIYLCSVEEGLYGYTFGSGTRLTVV.

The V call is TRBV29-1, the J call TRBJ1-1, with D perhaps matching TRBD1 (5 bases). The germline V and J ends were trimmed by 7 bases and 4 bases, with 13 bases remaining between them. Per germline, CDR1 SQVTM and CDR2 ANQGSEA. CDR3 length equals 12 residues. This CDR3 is CSGGEWSTEAFF. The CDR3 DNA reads TGCAGCGGGGGGGAATGGAGCACTGAAGCTTTCTTT. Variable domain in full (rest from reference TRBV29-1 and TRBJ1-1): SAVISQKPSRDICQRGTSLTIQCQVDSQVTMMFWYRQQPGQSLTLIATANQGSEATYESGFVIDKFPISRPNLTFSTLTVSNMSPEDSSIYLCSGGEWSTEAFFGQGTRLTVV.

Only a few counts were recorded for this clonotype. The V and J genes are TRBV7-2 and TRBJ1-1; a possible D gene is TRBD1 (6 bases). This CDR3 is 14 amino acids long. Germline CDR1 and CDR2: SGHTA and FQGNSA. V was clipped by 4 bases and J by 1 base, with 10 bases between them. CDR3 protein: CASSSYRENTEAFF. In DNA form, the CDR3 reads TGTGCCAGCAGCTCCTACAGGGAGAACACTGAAGCTTTCTTT.

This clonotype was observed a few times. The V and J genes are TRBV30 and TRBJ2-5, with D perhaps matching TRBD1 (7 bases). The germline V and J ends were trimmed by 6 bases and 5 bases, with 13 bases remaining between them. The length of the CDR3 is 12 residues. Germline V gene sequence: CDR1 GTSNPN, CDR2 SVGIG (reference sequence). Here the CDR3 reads CACSSGGETQYF. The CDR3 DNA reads TGTGCCTGCTCCTCAGGGGGGGAGACCCAGTACTTC. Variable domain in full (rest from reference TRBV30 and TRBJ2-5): SQTIHQWPATLVQPVGSPLSLECTVEGTSNPNLYWYRQAAGRGLQLLFYSVGIGQISSEVPQNLSASRPQDRQFILSSKKLLLSDSGFYLCACSSGGETQYFGPGTRLLVL.

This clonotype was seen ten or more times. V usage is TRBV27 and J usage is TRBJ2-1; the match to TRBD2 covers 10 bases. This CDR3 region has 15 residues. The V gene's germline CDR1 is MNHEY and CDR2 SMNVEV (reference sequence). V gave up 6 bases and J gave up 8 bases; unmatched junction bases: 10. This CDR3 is CASSLGLAGVYEQFF. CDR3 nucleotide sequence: TGTGCCAGCAGCTTGGGGCTAGCGGGAGTATATGAGCAGTTCTTC.

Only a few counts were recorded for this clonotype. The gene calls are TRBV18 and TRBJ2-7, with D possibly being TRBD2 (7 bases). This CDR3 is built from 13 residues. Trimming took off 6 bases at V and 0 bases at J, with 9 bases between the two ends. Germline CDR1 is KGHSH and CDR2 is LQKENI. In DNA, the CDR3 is TGTGCCAGCTCGGGGGGGCACTCCTACGAGCAGTACTTC. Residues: CASSGGHSYEQYF. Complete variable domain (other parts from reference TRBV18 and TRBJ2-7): NAGVMQNPRHLVRRRGQEARLRCSPMKGHSHVYWYRQLPEEGLKFMVYLQKENIIDESGMPKERFSAEFPKEGPSILRIQQVVRGDSAAYFCASSGGHSYEQYFGPGTRLTVT.

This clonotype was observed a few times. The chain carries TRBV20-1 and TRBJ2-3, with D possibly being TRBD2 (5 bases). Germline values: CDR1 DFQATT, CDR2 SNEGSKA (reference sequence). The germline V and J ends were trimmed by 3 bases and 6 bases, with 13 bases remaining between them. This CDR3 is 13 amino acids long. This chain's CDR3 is CSARVPGGDTQYF. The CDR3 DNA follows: TGCAGTGCTAGGGTACCGGGCGGGGATACGCAGTATTTT.

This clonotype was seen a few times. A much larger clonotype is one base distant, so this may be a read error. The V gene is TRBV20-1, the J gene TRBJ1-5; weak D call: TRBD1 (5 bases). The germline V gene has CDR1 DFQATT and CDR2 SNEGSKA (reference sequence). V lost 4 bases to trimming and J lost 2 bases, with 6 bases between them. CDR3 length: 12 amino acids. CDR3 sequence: CSAKGGNQPQHF. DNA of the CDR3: TGCAGTGCTAAAGGGGGCAATCAGCCCCAGCATTTT.

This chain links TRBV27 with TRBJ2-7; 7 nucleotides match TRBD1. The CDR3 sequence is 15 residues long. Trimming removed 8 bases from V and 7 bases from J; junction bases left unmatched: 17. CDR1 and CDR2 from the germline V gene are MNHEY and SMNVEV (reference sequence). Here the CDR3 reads CASLLPDRVMQEQYF. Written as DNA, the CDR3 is TGTGCCAGCTTACTTCCCGACAGGGTAATGCAAGAGCAGTACTTC.